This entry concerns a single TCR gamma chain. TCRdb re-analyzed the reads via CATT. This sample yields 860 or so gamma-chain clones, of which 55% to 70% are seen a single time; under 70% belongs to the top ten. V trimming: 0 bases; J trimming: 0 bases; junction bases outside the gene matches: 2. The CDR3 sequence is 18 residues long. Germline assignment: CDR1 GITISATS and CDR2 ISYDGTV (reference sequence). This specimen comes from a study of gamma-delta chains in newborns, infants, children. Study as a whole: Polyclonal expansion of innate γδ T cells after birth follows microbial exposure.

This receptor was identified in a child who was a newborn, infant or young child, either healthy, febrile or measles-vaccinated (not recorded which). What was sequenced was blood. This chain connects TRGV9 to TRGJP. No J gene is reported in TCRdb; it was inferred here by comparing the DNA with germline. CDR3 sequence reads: CALWEVHGQELGKKIKVF. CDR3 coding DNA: TGTGCCTTGTGGGAGGTGCATGGGCAAGAGTTGGGCAAAAAAATCAAGGTATTT.